These T cell receptor beta chains were read from a single sample in a study of cytomegalovirus exposure and HLA in healthy donors. Libraries were prepared by immunoSEQ multiplex PCR; TCRdb keeps only in-frame clonotypes and omits some of them. The table lists around 97,000 clones, around 60% of them singletons. The sequenced sample consisted of PBMCs. These receptors were obtained from a woman between 45 and 60 years old in good health and CMV-seronegative. CDR3s include the opening cysteine and the closing phenylalanine or tryptophan. The D gene is left open where the match is weak. Clone size appears in some rows only: once, few, many, or a class for an expanded clone.

18	TRBV18	TRBD1	TRBJ2-6	.	TGTGCCAGCTCACCGATCCGGACAGGGACGCCTGGGGCCAACGTCCTGACTTTC	CASSPIRTGTPGANVLTF
14	TRBV7-2	TRBD2	TRBJ2-7	.	TGTGCCAGCAGCCTTACTAGCGGACCTCTGGAGCAGTACTTC	CASSLTSGPLEQYF
17	TRBV9	.	TRBJ2-5	.	TGTGCCAGCAGCGCCCGAGGGGGAGGGCCGGGGCAAGAGACCCAGTACTTC	CASSARGGGPGQETQYF
15	TRBV14	.	TRBJ1-2	.	TGTGCCAGCAGCTTGCTTCAACTGCCGTCCCATGGCTACACCTTC	CASSLLQLPSHGYTF
15	TRBV7-8	.	TRBJ1-5	.	TGTGCCAGCAGCCGAGACACAGCTGGCAATCAGCCCCAGCATTTT	CASSRDTAGNQPQHF
14	TRBV7-2	.	TRBJ2-1	few	TGTGCCAGCAGCTTAGATGGAGGGGGCAGGTTTCAGTTCTTC	CASSLDGGGRFQFF
13	TRBV15	TRBD1	TRBJ1-2	.	TGTGCCACCAGCAACGAACGGGACAGAGGCCACACCTTC	CATSNERDRGHTF
16	TRBV7-9	TRBD1	TRBJ1-4	.	TGTGCCAGCAGCCCATACCTTGGGACAGGGGTGGAAAAACTGTTTTTT	CASSPYLGTGVEKLFF
14	TRBV5-1	.	TRBJ1-3	.	TGCGCCAGCAGCGAGTCTAGCTTAGGAAACACCATATATTTT	CASSESSLGNTIYF
16	TRBV5-6	TRBD1	TRBJ2-6	.	TGTGCCAGCAGCTTGGACAGGGGCTCTGGGGCCAACGTCCTGACTTTC	CASSLDRGSGANVLTF
15	TRBV6-5	TRBD1	TRBJ2-1	.	TGTGCCAGCAGTTACGACACAGGGGGCCTAAAGGAGCAGTTCTTC	CASSYDTGGLKEQFF
12	TRBV6-6	.	TRBJ2-7	.	TGTGCCAGCAGTTACGGCCAGTACGAGCAGTACTTC	CASSYGQYEQYF
17	TRBV10-2	.	TRBJ2-3	few	TGCGCCAGCAGTGAGACCACAGGGGGAGGGGGGACAGATACGCAGTATTTT	CASSETTGGGGTDTQYF
17	TRBV7-9	TRBD2	TRBJ2-3	.	TGTGCCAGCAGCCCAACCTTTGGTAGCGGGGGAACAGATACGCAGTATTTT	CASSPTFGSGGTDTQYF
12	TRBV25-1	.	TRBJ2-7	.	TGTGCCAGCAGTAGCGGAGGCTACGAGCAGTACTTC	CASSSGGYEQYF
14	TRBV27	.	TRBJ2-7	.	TGTGCCAGCAGTTTATTGTCGGGCTCCTACGAGCAGTACTTC	CASSLLSGSYEQYF
19	TRBV7-2	TRBD2	TRBJ2-3	.	TGTGCCAGCAGCTTGGGGACTAGCGGGAGATACGGAAGCACAGATACGCAGTATTTT	CASSLGTSGRYGSTDTQYF
13	TRBV9	.	TRBJ2-5	.	TGTGCCAGCAGCGTAGCACTGGAAGAGACCCAGTACTTC	CASSVALEETQYF
15	TRBV5-4	TRBD2	TRBJ2-1	.	TGTGCCAGCAGCTTGCCCTCGGGTAGCGGGAATGAGCAGTTCTTC	CASSLPSGSGNEQFF
17	TRBV4-3	.	TRBJ2-1	.	TGCGCCAGCAGCCAAGCCGGACTAACTCGGAATTACAATGAGCAGTTCTTC	CASSQAGLTRNYNEQFF
15	TRBV13	TRBD1	TRBJ1-5	.	TGTGCCAGCAGCTTAGGCGTAGGGGGCCCTCAGCCCCAGCATTTT	CASSLGVGGPQPQHF
18	TRBV28	TRBD1	TRBJ2-5	.	TGTGCCAGCAGTTTCCCTACCGGGACAGAGGGCCTCCGGGAGACCCAGTACTTC	CASSFPTGTEGLRETQYF
15	TRBV6-1	.	TRBJ2-1	.	TGTGCCAGCAGTGGCCAAGGGGCCACCTACAATGAGCAGTTCTTC	CASSGQGATYNEQFF
16	TRBV6-1	.	TRBJ2-7	.	TGTGCCAGCAGTGAAGGAGACAGGTCTGTCTCCTACGAGCAGTACTTC	CASSEGDRSVSYEQYF
16	TRBV28	.	TRBJ1-2	.	TGTGCCAGCAGTAGTCAAATAACAGGGATAACGTATGGCTACACCTTC	CASSSQITGITYGYTF
15	TRBV7-8	.	TRBJ2-5	.	TGTGCCAGCAGCCCTCTGAGTTCCTCCCAAGAGACCCAGTACTTC	CASSPLSSSQETQYF
14	TRBV18	.	TRBJ2-5	.	TGTGCCAGCTCACCAAGGGACTCCGCCGAGACCCAGTACTTC	CASSPRDSAETQYF
17	TRBV7-9	.	TRBJ2-2	.	TGTGCCAGCAGTCAAAGCCTGGGGCGGGGGAACACCGGGGAGCTGTTTTTT	CASSQSLGRGNTGELFF
13	TRBV7-7	.	TRBJ2-2	few	TGTGCTAGCAGCGGAACAGCTACCGGGGAGCTGTTTTTT	CASSGTATGELFF
14	TRBV7-9	TRBD1	TRBJ1-6	.	TGTGCCAGCAGCTTAGAACAGGGGAATTCACCCCTCCACTTT	CASSLEQGNSPLHF
12	TRBV2	.	TRBJ2-5	.	TGTGCCAGCAGTGAAGGTCGAGAGACCCAGTACTTC	CASSEGRETQYF
15	TRBV11-3	TRBD1	TRBJ2-7	few	TGTGCCAGCAGCTTCTCCGGGACAGGTATTTACGAGCAGTACTTC	CASSFSGTGIYEQYF
16	TRBV10-3	TRBD2	TRBJ2-5	.	TGTGCCATCAGCCTTAGCGGGGCGCTAGGTCAAGAGACCCAGTACTTC	CAISLSGALGQETQYF
14	TRBV27	TRBD2	TRBJ2-1	few	TGTGCCAGCAGCTCCAGCGGGGAAGTGCATGAGCAGTTCTTC	CASSSSGEVHEQFF
16	TRBV19	TRBD1	TRBJ2-1	.	TGTGCCAGTAGTAGCGGGACAGGAGGGGAATACAATGAGCAGTTCTTC	CASSSGTGGEYNEQFF
18	TRBV5-1	.	TRBJ1-6	.	TGCGCCAGCAGCAGCGGTAACACGGGGTTAGCGAATAATTCACCCCTCCACTTT	CASSSGNTGLANNSPLHF
14	TRBV4-1	TRBD1	TRBJ2-5	.	TGCGCCAGCAGCCCGGGACAGGGGTTGGAGACCCAGTACTTC	CASSPGQGLETQYF
14	TRBV9	TRBD1	TRBJ2-7	.	TGTGCCAGCAGCGTAGTTGGGACAGGGGGCGAGCAGTACTTC	CASSVVGTGGEQYF
13	TRBV10-1	.	TRBJ2-5	.	TGCGCCAGCAGTGAGGGCTTGCAAGAGACCCAGTACTTC	CASSEGLQETQYF
15	TRBV5-1	.	TRBJ2-6	.	TGCGCCAGCAGCTTAGGGGTAGCTGGGGCCAACGTCCTGACTTTC	CASSLGVAGANVLTF
12	TRBV4-2	.	TRBJ1-2	.	TGTGCCAGCAGCCAAGACGACTATGGCTACACCTTC	CASSQDDYGYTF
14	TRBV10-3	TRBD2	TRBJ2-1	.	TGTGCCATCCGTCCGGGAGGGGAATCCAATGAGCAGTTCTTC	CAIRPGGESNEQFF
15	TRBV18	TRBD2	TRBJ2-7	.	TGTGCCAGCTCACCACGCGGGACTACCAGCTACGAGCAGTACTTC	CASSPRGTTSYEQYF